This T cell receptor (beta chain) was identified during a study of T cells in tuberculosis. Study conclusions and caveats: Active tuberculosis TCR-alpha repertoires lay closer to GMM-specific TCRs than IGRA-negative controls, suggesting clonal expansion.

Time point: new active TB diagnosis, blood taken before or within 7 days of starting treatment. Notes on this clone: Antigen unknown.

The length of the CDR3 is 16 residues. Germline V CDR1 and CDR2: MNHNY, SVGAGI (reference sequence). Trimming at V came to 5 bases and at J to 3 bases, leaving 10 bases not matched to a gene. The data were produced by immunoSEQ multiplex PCR, yet TCRdb's version contains in-frame clones alone and is incomplete. The repertoire includes 20,000 to 25,000 clones, about 85% of them detected once, and 15% sits in the top ten. This sequence joins TRBV6-6 and TRBJ1-5; 7 bases agree with TRBD1. The sequences come from PBMCs, collected at tuberculosis diagnosis. The clonotype originates from an adult with tuberculosis. CDR3 sequence reads: CASSGMKGQHNQPQHF. The CDR3 bases are TGTGCCAGCAGTGGGATGAAGGGACAGCACAATCAGCCCCAGCATTTT.